This TCR beta chain was recorded in a study of radiation and T cells in renal cell carcinoma. Sequencing used immunoSEQ multiplex PCR; TCRdb keeps in-frame clones, though not all of them. Of roughly 82,000 clones listed, roughly nine tenths are singletons. V was shortened by 5 bases and J by 10 bases, with 17 bases between the two germline ends. Germline V gene data show CDR1 as SGHTA and CDR2 as FQGNSA. This CDR3 contains 13 residues. As to time point: blood 4 weeks post-SBRT, at nephrectomy. Treatment: 15 Gy SBRT to primary tumor, nephrectomy 4 weeks later. This renal cell carcinoma was of the clear cell type.

The chain uses TRBV7-2 and TRBJ1-1, with TRBD1 as a possible D gene (6 bases). The receptor's source is a woman aged 65 to 85 with renal cell carcinoma. This specimen consisted of blood, obtained from a patient whose treatment included radiotherapy and nephrectomy. CDR3 protein: CASSTGGGRGAFF. The CDR3 DNA reads TGTGCCAGCAGCACCGGCGGGGGCCGGGGAGCTTTCTTT.